A selection of T cell receptor beta chains follows, all from one sample in a study of human T cells and chemical hapten exposure. Each CDR3 protein gets one entry after TCRdb re-called the RACE reads with MiXCR. The repertoire holds approximately 87,000 distinct CDR3 sequences, roughly an eighth seen once, with approximately 3.3% in the top ten. Material: whole blood, obtained in connection with sensitization to the hapten diphenylcyclopropenone (DPC). The receptor source for this set is a woman aged 40 to 50 with alopecia areata. Some clones in this sample may be carry-over from other donors' samples. The CDR3 runs from the conserved cysteine through the conserved F or W. The D gene is left open where the match is weak. Expanded clones get a size class; other rows say once, few or many, or leave the size out.

size: few; length: 14; J: TRBJ1-2; D: NA; V: TRBV5-6; CDR3: CASSSFGENYGYTF; DNA: TGTGCCAGCAGCTCTTTTGGGGAAAACTATGGCTACACCTTC
size: NA; length: 16; J: TRBJ2-5; D: TRBD2; V: TRBV7-9; CDR3: CASSLATGLAGSTQYF; DNA: TGTGCCAGCAGCTTAGCCACAGGACTAGCCGGATCTACCCAGTACTTC
size: few; length: 15; J: TRBJ2-4; D: TRBD2; V: TRBV7-9; CDR3: CASSPSGMAKNIQYF; DNA: TGTGCCAGCAGCCCTAGCGGGATGGCCAAAAACATTCAGTACTTC
size: NA; length: 14; J: TRBJ1-5; D: NA; V: TRBV12-3/TRBV12-4; CDR3: CASGYTGSNQPQHF; DNA: TGTGCCAGCGGATACACAGGGAGCAATCAGCCCCAGCATTTT
size: NA; length: 15; J: TRBJ2-3; D: TRBD1; V: TRBV6-1; CDR3: CASCERTGTADTQYF; DNA: TGTGCCAGCTGTGAAAGGACAGGGACAGCAGATACGCAGTATTTT
size: many; length: 13; J: TRBJ2-1; D: NA; V: TRBV2; CDR3: CASSDWPPEEQFF; DNA: TGTGCCAGCAGTGACTGGCCCCCTGAGGAGCAGTTCTTC
size: NA; length: 12; J: TRBJ2-5; D: NA; V: TRBV29-1; CDR3: CSVVSTAETQYF; DNA: TGCAGCGTTGTCTCGACAGCAGAGACCCAGTACTTC
size: few; length: 15; J: TRBJ1-1; D: TRBD1; V: TRBV7-2; CDR3: CASSWARGKRTEAFF; DNA: TGTGCCAGCAGCTGGGCCAGGGGGAAGCGAACTGAAGCTTTCTTT
size: NA; length: 15; J: TRBJ1-5; D: TRBD1; V: TRBV6-2/TRBV6-3; CDR3: CASLGQGRSNQPQHF; DNA: TGTGCCAGCCTAGGACAGGGAAGGAGCAATCAGCCCCAGCATTTT
size: NA; length: 16; J: TRBJ2-7; D: TRBD2; V: TRBV6-6; CDR3: CASSSLRSGGRGEQYF; DNA: TGTGCCAGCAGTTCCCTCCGTTCGGGGGGGAGGGGCGAGCAGTACTTC
size: many; length: 14; J: TRBJ1-4; D: NA; V: TRBV25-1; CDR3: CASSPGQYGGKLFF; DNA: TGTGCCAGCAGCCCGGGACAATACGGTGGAAAACTGTTTTTT
size: few; length: 16; J: TRBJ2-1; D: NA; V: TRBV3-1; CDR3: CASSQEAVAVNNEQFF; DNA: TGTGCCAGCAGCCAAGAGGCGGTAGCGGTTAACAATGAGCAGTTCTTC
size: NA; length: 17; J: TRBJ2-3; D: TRBD2; V: TRBV20-1; CDR3: CSASWTSGSGGTDTQYF; DNA: TGCAGTGCTTCCTGGACTAGCGGGAGTGGGGGCACAGATACGCAGTATTTT
size: NA; length: 14; J: TRBJ1-1; D: NA; V: TRBV3-1; CDR3: CASSQGQANTEAFF; DNA: TGTGCCAGCAGCCAAGGACAGGCGAACACTGAAGCTTTCTTT
size: few; length: 14; J: TRBJ2-7; D: NA; V: TRBV7-2; CDR3: CASSLARGAYEQYF; DNA: TGTGCCAGCAGCTTAGCGCGCGGAGCCTACGAGCAGTACTTC
size: many; length: 15; J: TRBJ2-2; D: NA; V: TRBV19; CDR3: CASSIRVSDTGELFF; DNA: TGTGCCAGTAGTATCAGGGTATCCGACACCGGGGAGCTGTTTTTT
size: many; length: 11; J: TRBJ1-5; D: TRBD1; V: TRBV7-8; CDR3: CASSLGQAQHF; DNA: TGTGCCAGCAGCCTGGGACAGGCCCAGCATTTT
size: few; length: 15; J: TRBJ2-1; D: TRBD1; V: TRBV29-1; CDR3: CSVGVTGGAYNEQFF; DNA: TGCAGCGTCGGAGTCACAGGGGGCGCGTACAATGAGCAGTTCTTC
size: few; length: 15; J: TRBJ2-5; D: TRBD1; V: TRBV11-2; CDR3: CASSSGQGREETQYF; DNA: TGTGCCAGCAGCTCCGGACAGGGGAGGGAAGAGACCCAGTACTTC
size: NA; length: 15; J: TRBJ2-7; D: NA; V: TRBV27; CDR3: CASSLEQGSQYEQYF; DNA: TGTGCCAGCAGTTTGGAGCAGGGTAGTCAGTACGAGCAGTACTTC
size: many; length: 14; J: TRBJ1-1; D: NA; V: TRBV6-6; CDR3: CASRTANVDTEAFF; DNA: TGTGCCAGCAGGACCGCTAACGTAGACACTGAAGCTTTCTTT
size: many; length: 16; J: TRBJ1-5; D: TRBD1; V: TRBV27; CDR3: CASSPWRQGPYQPQHF; DNA: TGTGCCAGCAGTCCGTGGAGACAGGGGCCTTATCAGCCCCAGCATTTT
size: NA; length: 16; J: TRBJ2-4; D: TRBD2; V: TRBV29-1; CDR3: CSVGGGPILAKNIQYF; DNA: TGCAGCGTTGGGGGAGGGCCGATACTAGCCAAAAACATTCAGTACTTC
size: NA; length: 14; J: TRBJ1-1; D: NA; V: TRBV5-4; CDR3: CASSLGTENTEAFF; DNA: TGTGCCAGCAGCTTGGGGACAGAGAACACTGAAGCTTTCTTT
size: NA; length: 15; J: TRBJ2-3; D: NA; V: TRBV29-1; CDR3: CSVEGTPTSTDTQYF; DNA: TGCAGCGTTGAAGGGACCCCGACTAGCACAGATACGCAGTATTTT
size: NA; length: 17; J: TRBJ2-3; D: TRBD2; V: TRBV7-2; CDR3: CASSLTSATISADTQYF; DNA: TGTGCCAGCAGCCTTACTAGCGCTACTATATCGGCAGATACGCAGTATTTT
size: NA; length: 17; J: TRBJ2-1; D: TRBD2; V: TRBV7-9; CDR3: CASSSQTSGGTYNEQFF; DNA: TGTGCCAGCAGCTCTCAGACTAGCGGGGGGACCTACAATGAGCAGTTCTTC
size: few; length: 16; J: TRBJ2-3; D: NA; V: TRBV28; CDR3: CASTDNQGRERDTQYF; DNA: TGTGCCAGCACGGACAATCAGGGGCGTGAACGAGATACGCAGTATTTT
size: many; length: 14; J: TRBJ1-5; D: NA; V: TRBV3-1; CDR3: CASSTQGPNQPQHF; DNA: TGTGCCAGCAGCACACAGGGTCCAAATCAGCCCCAGCATTTT
size: many; length: 15; J: TRBJ1-5; D: NA; V: TRBV2; CDR3: CASRRTVNSNQPQHF; DNA: TGTGCCAGCAGGAGGACGGTGAATAGCAATCAGCCCCAGCATTTT
size: many; length: 14; J: TRBJ1-5; D: NA; V: TRBV5-5; CDR3: CASSLLEGHQPQHF; DNA: TGTGCCAGCAGCTTGCTTGAAGGGCACCAGCCCCAGCATTTT
size: NA; length: 17; J: TRBJ1-1; D: NA; V: TRBV6-5; CDR3: CASSSPSNSFGSTEAFF; DNA: TGTGCCAGCAGTTCCCCATCTAACAGCTTCGGGAGCACTGAAGCTTTCTTT
size: many; length: 14; J: TRBJ2-7; D: TRBD1; V: TRBV29-1; CDR3: CSVGSGGAGYEQYF; DNA: TGCAGCGTGGGCTCAGGGGGCGCAGGGTACGAGCAGTACTTC
size: few; length: 19; J: TRBJ2-6; D: NA; V: TRBV29-1; CDR3: CSVEEQGRVLFGGANVLTF; DNA: TGCAGCGTTGAAGAACAGGGCAGGGTGCTATTTGGTGGGGCCAACGTCCTGACTTTC
size: many; length: 19; J: TRBJ2-5; D: TRBD1; V: TRBV7-9; CDR3: CASSSWTGVTMSVGETQYF; DNA: TGTGCCAGCAGCTCCTGGACAGGGGTTACGATGTCGGTTGGGGAGACCCAGTACTTC
size: many; length: 13; J: TRBJ1-2; D: NA; V: TRBV20-1; CDR3: CSARVTFPYGYTF; DNA: TGCAGTGCTAGAGTTACGTTCCCTTATGGCTACACCTTC
size: NA; length: 14; J: TRBJ2-4; D: NA; V: TRBV25-1; CDR3: CASSERGGKNIQYF; DNA: TGTGCCAGCAGTGAGAGGGGGGGAAAAAACATTCAGTACTTC
size: many; length: 18; J: TRBJ1-4; D: NA; V: TRBV12-3/TRBV12-4; CDR3: CASSKGQGTRATNEKLFF; DNA: TGTGCCAGCAGTAAGGGGCAGGGAACTCGTGCAACTAATGAAAAACTGTTTTTT
size: NA; length: 11; J: TRBJ1-1; D: NA; V: TRBV30; CDR3: CAWNLQGEAFF; DNA: TGTGCCTGGAATTTACAGGGTGAAGCTTTCTTT
size: many; length: 15; J: TRBJ1-1; D: TRBD1; V: TRBV4-2; CDR3: CASSQLGQANTEAFF; DNA: TGTGCCAGCAGCCAGCTTGGACAGGCGAACACTGAAGCTTTCTTT
size: few; length: 13; J: TRBJ2-7; D: NA; V: TRBV7-3; CDR3: CASSFTNTYEQYF; DNA: TGTGCCAGCAGCTTTACGAATACGTACGAGCAGTACTTC
size: NA; length: 14; J: TRBJ1-1; D: TRBD1; V: TRBV30; CDR3: CAWIEGTGRTEAFF; DNA: TGTGCCTGGATCGAAGGGACAGGGAGGACTGAAGCTTTCTTT
size: many; length: 16; J: TRBJ2-2; D: NA; V: TRBV9; CDR3: CASSVATHELTGELFF; DNA: TGTGCCAGCAGCGTAGCTACTCATGAACTCACCGGGGAGCTGTTTTTT
size: few; length: 13; J: TRBJ1-5; D: NA; V: TRBV12-3/TRBV12-4; CDR3: CASSPKGNQPQHF; DNA: TGTGCCAGCAGCCCCAAGGGCAATCAGCCCCAGCATTTT
size: NA; length: 13; J: TRBJ1-5; D: NA; V: TRBV12-3/TRBV12-4; CDR3: CASSWGDNQPQHF; DNA: TGTGCCAGCAGTTGGGGAGACAATCAGCCCCAGCATTTT
size: many; length: 14; J: TRBJ1-1; D: TRBD1; V: TRBV5-6; CDR3: CASSSTGVNTEAFF; DNA: TGTGCCAGCAGCTCGACAGGGGTGAACACTGAAGCTTTCTTT
size: NA; length: 13; J: TRBJ1-3; D: NA; V: TRBV5-6; CDR3: CASSLRGRNTIYF; DNA: TGTGCCAGCAGCTTGAGGGGAAGAAACACCATATATTTT
size: many; length: 13; J: TRBJ2-3; D: NA; V: TRBV2; CDR3: CASSTEDADTQYF; DNA: TGTGCCAGCAGTACAGAGGACGCAGATACGCAGTATTTT
size: few; length: 13; J: TRBJ1-1; D: NA; V: TRBV24-1; CDR3: CATSEPQGGEAFF; DNA: TGTGCCACCAGTGAACCACAGGGTGGTGAAGCTTTCTTT
size: few; length: 14; J: TRBJ2-5; D: NA; V: TRBV6-2/TRBV6-3; CDR3: CASSYGLGEGTQYF; DNA: TGTGCCAGCAGTTACGGACTCGGGGAAGGGACCCAGTACTTC
size: many; length: 13; J: TRBJ1-5; D: NA; V: TRBV29-1; CDR3: CSVADPVDQPQHF; DNA: TGCAGCGTTGCCGACCCCGTTGATCAGCCCCAGCATTTT
size: NA; length: 12; J: TRBJ1-2; D: NA; V: TRBV20-1; CDR3: CSARGLIYGYTF; DNA: TGCAGTGCTAGAGGTTTGATATATGGCTACACCTTC